The rows below give T cell receptor beta chains drawn from one sample of a study of vaccination effects on CD4 cells after COVID-19. These receptors are not linked to any known antigen. Generated by immunoSEQ multiplex PCR, the TCRdb table keeps only in-frame clones and is missing some. Among roughly 25,000 clones listed, about three quarters were seen once. Sample: CD4+ T cells from PBMCs cultured with SARS-CoV-2 spike peptides, taken before COVID-19 vaccination. These receptors were taken from a human donor who had a prior SARS-CoV-2 infection. Each CDR3 is given with its conserved first and last residue. A D gene is named only where the DNA matches it firmly. A clone size is listed for some rows: how often the clone was seen (once, few, many), or a class if it is expanded.

size: NA
J: TRBJ1-2
D: NA
V: TRBV20-1
DNA: TGCAGTGGTTCGACAGGCTATGGCTACACCTTC
CDR3: CSGSTGYGYTF

size: NA
J: TRBJ1-1
D: TRBD1
V: TRBV7-9
DNA: TGTGCCAGCGACGATGGACAGGGACTGAACACTGAAGCTTTCTTT
CDR3: CASDDGQGLNTEAFF

size: few
J: TRBJ2-3
D: NA
V: TRBV7-2
DNA: TGTGCCAGCAGCTCTCAGGGGAGCACAGATACGCAGTATTTT
CDR3: CASSSQGSTDTQYF

size: medium-sized
J: TRBJ1-4
D: NA
V: TRBV5-1
DNA: TGCGCCAGCAGGCGGAAGGAGCATGAAAAACTGTTTTTT
CDR3: CASRRKEHEKLFF

size: NA
J: TRBJ2-1
D: NA
V: TRBV11-3
DNA: TGTGCCAGCAGCTTACGCAGTTCCTACAATGAGCAGTTCTTC
CDR3: CASSLRSSYNEQFF

size: NA
J: TRBJ2-5
D: NA
V: TRBV18
DNA: TGTGCCAGCTCAAACACCGGGACCAACGAAGAGACCCAGTACTTC
CDR3: CASSNTGTNEETQYF

size: NA
J: TRBJ1-5
D: NA
V: TRBV6-2/TRBV6-3
DNA: TGTGCCAGCAGTTACGGGGGGGGCAATCAGCCCCAGCATTTT
CDR3: CASSYGGGNQPQHF

size: NA
J: TRBJ2-3
D: TRBD2
V: TRBV30
DNA: TGTGCCTGGAGTCTCTGGCTAGCGGCTAGCACAGATACGCAGTATTTT
CDR3: CAWSLWLAASTDTQYF

size: NA
J: TRBJ2-2
D: NA
V: TRBV18
DNA: TGTGCCAGCTCACCCAGGGACACCGGGGAGCTGTTTTTT
CDR3: CASSPRDTGELFF

size: few
J: TRBJ1-6
D: NA
V: TRBV19
DNA: TGTGCCAGTAGTATAGGAACGGTTCCGGCCCTCCACTTT
CDR3: CASSIGTVPALHF

size: NA
J: TRBJ2-1
D: NA
V: TRBV5-1
DNA: TGCGCCAGCAGCACCGGGACCCGTCGTAATGAGCAGTTCTTC
CDR3: CASSTGTRRNEQFF

size: NA
J: TRBJ1-3
D: NA
V: TRBV7-2
DNA: TGTGCCAGCAGCCACCCCGCCCAGGGGAGCTCTGGAAACACCATATATTTT
CDR3: CASSHPAQGSSGNTIYF

size: few
J: TRBJ1-1
D: TRBD1
V: TRBV4-1
DNA: TGCGCCAGCAGCCAGGGAAAAACAGGGGGGACTGAAGCTTTCTTT
CDR3: CASSQGKTGGTEAFF

size: once
J: TRBJ1-1
D: NA
V: TRBV6-5
DNA: TGTGCCAGCAGGCCCCCCCGGGCAGGGGATGAAGCTTTCTTT
CDR3: CASRPPRAGDEAFF

size: NA
J: TRBJ2-3
D: NA
V: TRBV11-3
DNA: TGTGCCAGCAGCTTAGGGGGGTCCGGGGGAATGGTGGATACGCAGTATTTT
CDR3: CASSLGGSGGMVDTQYF

size: NA
J: TRBJ2-7
D: NA
V: TRBV5-4
DNA: TGTGCCAGCAGCTTTGATCGTACTGGGGAGCAGTACTTC
CDR3: CASSFDRTGEQYF